Each of the 9 T cell receptor beta chains below was sequenced from the same sample in a study of vaccination and CD4 T cells after COVID-19. These receptors lack a known antigen. The Oncomine TCR Beta short-read assay was what sequenced the DNA obtained from cultured CD4+ T cells. Via MiXCR, TCRdb re-called the PCR reads, giving one row per CDR3 protein. The data contain approximately 20,000 distinct CDR3 sequences, approximately 50% of them singletons. As to treatment: roughly 10-day PBMC culture with coronavirus spike peptide pools or control peptides (ViraFEST assay). Sequencing was performed on CD4+ T cells from blood, cultured in vitro. These receptors were collected from a human donor who had recovered from COVID-19.

This chain uses TRBV2 with TRBJ2-5; 9 bases match TRBD1. V trimming: 8 bases; J trimming: 5 bases; junction bases outside the gene matches: 21. Germline values: CDR1 SNHLY, CDR2 FYNNEI. This CDR3 comprises 18 residues. CDR3 coding DNA: TGTGCCAGCCGCCATCAGGATCACGTCGACAGGGGGTCGGAGACCCAGTACTTC. It codes for CASRHQDHVDRGSETQYF.

This clonotype was counted only a few times. This chain joins TRBV6-1 and TRBJ1-4; no clear D. V was trimmed by 6 bases and J by 3 bases, leaving 14 bases between them. This CDR3 region has 15 residues. Germline V gene data show CDR1 as MNHNS and CDR2 as SASEGT. The CDR3 DNA reads TGTGCCAGCAGCATATTTGGTGAGGCTAATGAAAAACTGTTTTTT. The encoded protein is CASSIFGEANEKLFF.

Only a few counts were recorded for this clonotype. The chain employs TRBV2 and TRBJ1-2; 9 bases are shared with TRBD1. J gave up 2 bases and V 10 bases, and 8 bases lay outside the gene matches. CDR3 size: 14 residues. Germline V gene data show CDR1 as SNHLY and CDR2 as FYNNEI. The CDR3 region has the DNA TGTGCCACCGACTCGGGACAGGGAAACTATGGCTACACCTTC. It translates to CATDSGQGNYGYTF.

The chain has TRBV4-1 and TRBJ1-2, with D possibly matching TRBD1 (5 bases). This CDR3 region has 13 residues. Germline V gene sequence: CDR1 MGHRA, CDR2 YSYEKL. The V end lost 1 base, the J end lost 7 bases, and 10 bases lay between the germline ends. The CDR3: CASSQVGTGGYTF. Here the CDR3 DNA reads TGCGCCAGCAGCCAAGTCGGGACTGGTGGCTACACCTTC.

The CDR3 bases are TGCAGCGTTGGTGGAATGGCCGGGAGCGGAAGCACAGATACGCAGTATTTT. Protein sequence: CSVGGMAGSGSTDTQYF. The chain recombines TRBV29-1 with TRBJ2-3, with D perhaps TRBD2 (6 bases). This CDR3 comprises 17 residues. V lost 4 bases and J 0 bases, leaving 20 bases between the germline ends. From germline, CDR1 is SQVTM and CDR2 ANQGSEA.

This chain's CDR3 is CASSARTQRTEAFF. The CDR3 DNA reads TGTGCCAGCAGCGCTCGGACGCAACGGACTGAAGCTTTCTTT. This sequence joins TRBV11-3 and TRBJ1-1; no definite D call. Germline CDR1 and CDR2: SGHNT and YENEEA. Deletions cut 5 bases from V and 5 bases from J, with 15 bases between. The CDR3 is made up of 14 amino acids. The entire variable domain, with the rest obtained from reference TRBV11-3 and TRBJ1-1, is as follows: EAGVVQSPRYKIIEKKQPVAFWCNPISGHNTLYWYLQNLGQGPELLIRYENEEAVDDSQLPKDRFSAERLKGVDSTLKIQPAELGDSAVYLCASSARTQRTEAFFGQGTRLTVV.

The chain links TRBV11-3 to TRBJ2-5, with a weak D call TRBD2 (6 bases). The CDR3 sequence is 15 residues long. V shed 5 bases and J shed 2 bases, with 15 bases lying between them. Germline V CDR1 and CDR2: SGHNT, YENEEA. DNA of the CDR3: TGTGCCAGCAGCACTCGGGACTGGGAACAAGAGACCCAGTACTTC. It yields the protein CASSTRDWEQETQYF. The full variable domain, in which reference TRBV11-3 and TRBJ2-5 provide the parts outside the CDR3, is EAGVVQSPRYKIIEKKQPVAFWCNPISGHNTLYWYLQNLGQGPELLIRYENEEAVDDSQLPKDRFSAERLKGVDSTLKIQPAELGDSAVYLCASSTRDWEQETQYFGPGTRLLVL.

This chain joins TRBV20-1 and TRBJ2-2, with no clear D. Germline loops: CDR1 DFQATT, CDR2 SNEGSKA (reference sequence). V was cut by 5 bases and J by 2 bases, with 6 bases left in between. The CDR3 length is 12 residues. The DNA for the CDR3 is TGCAGTGCTTTCCCCAACACCGGGGAGCTGTTTTTT. It yields the protein CSAFPNTGELFF.

The count of this clonotype is one. The chain links TRBV12-3 or TRBV12-4 to TRBJ1-2; D not resolved. CDR3 length equals 11 residues. V was pared by 10 bases and J by 4 bases, with 10 bases between. Written as DNA, the CDR3 is TGTGCCACCCCAGACTTCTATGGCTACACCTTC. Translation gives CATPDFYGYTF.